The next 21 T cell receptor beta chains were all read from a single sample in a study of cytomegalovirus exposure and HLA in healthy donors. In the PCR, 60 Vbeta and 13 Jbeta primers were used. Assay: immunoSEQ multiplex PCR; the TCRdb copy retains only in-frame clones and omits some. The table lists 74,000 or so clones, 78% of them singletons. The sequenced material came from PBMCs. These receptors came from a male donor in good health and CMV-seropositive.

This clone appeared a few times. This sequence joins TRBV27 and TRBJ2-7, with 11 bases aligning to TRBD1. V lost 3 bases and J lost 7; bases outside the gene matches: 5. CDR3 length: 14 amino acids. CDR1 is MNHEY, CDR2 SMNVEV, per germline (reference sequence). The chain's CDR3 is CASSFAGTGGEQYF. For the CDR3, the DNA is TGTGCCAGCAGTTTCGCCGGGACAGGGGGGGAGCAGTACTTC.

The chain is built from TRBV29-1 and TRBJ2-3; 8 positions match TRBD2. Germline CDR1 and CDR2: SQVTM and ANQGSEA. This CDR3 region has 12 residues. With 7 bases clipped from V and 5 bases from J, the junction kept 5 bases outside the gene matches. CDR3 residues: CSGSGTGDTQYF. In DNA, the CDR3 is TGCAGCGGTAGCGGGACTGGAGATACGCAGTATTTT.

The rearrangement uses TRBV19 and TRBJ1-5; D unclear. Germline CDR1 reads LNHDA; CDR2 reads SQIVND (reference sequence). The CDR3 is 13 amino acids. V was trimmed by 3 bases and J by 1 base, leaving 4 bases between them. The CDR3 loop is CASSMSSNQPQHF. The CDR3 nucleotides are TGTGCCAGTAGTATGAGCAGCAATCAGCCCCAGCATTTT. Full variable domain (missing parts from reference TRBV19 and TRBJ1-5): DGGITQSPKYLFRKEGQNVTLSCEQNLNHDAMYWYRQDPGQGLRLIYYSQIVNDFQKGDIAEGYSVSREKKESFPLTVTSAQKNPTAFYLCASSMSSNQPQHFGDGTRLSIL.

This clone was seen a handful of times. The rearrangement joins TRBV19 to TRBJ2-1; D might be TRBD1 (6 bases). V dropped 3 bases and J dropped 8 bases, with 17 bases sitting between them. This CDR3 has 15 residues. The germline CDR1 and CDR2 sequences are LNHDA and SQIVND (reference sequence). CDR3 in DNA: TGTGCCAGTAGTATTGGGGACACGGACATCGATGAGCAGTTCTTC. Translation: CASSIGDTDIDEQFF.

This clone was counted between two and nine times. The chain has TRBV19 and TRBJ1-4; D call uncertain. Trimming left V 3 bases short and J 7 bases short, with 6 bases between. CDR1 and CDR2 from the germline V gene are LNHDA and SQIVND (reference sequence). This CDR3 contains 12 residues. The CDR3 here is CASSIGLEKLFF. CDR3 bases: TGTGCCAGTAGTATCGGTCTTGAAAAACTGTTTTTT.

For this clone: A much larger clone differs from this one at a single base, so this may be a read error. The CDR3, as DNA: TGTGCCAGCAGCTTGGGGGCGGGGACCTACGAGCAGTACTTC. Encoded protein: CASSLGAGTYEQYF. The chain employs TRBV5-5 and TRBJ2-7; possibly TRBD2 for D (6 bases). Germline V gene sequence: CDR1 SGHKS, CDR2 YYEKEE (reference sequence). The V and J ends lost 0 bases and 2 bases respectively, with 9 bases between them. The CDR3 extends over 14 amino acids.

The chain joins TRBV9 to TRBJ2-7, with D maybe TRBD2 (5 bases). The CDR3 covers 17 residues. With 2 bases removed from V and 6 bases from J, the gap between germline ends came to 24 bases. The V gene's germline CDR1 is SGDLS and CDR2 YYNGEE. The CDR3 region is CASSVGLTRVLSIEQYF. CDR3 DNA sequence: TGTGCCAGCAGCGTTGGTTTAACGAGGGTATTATCTATCGAGCAGTACTTC.

The chain recombines TRBV7-2 with TRBJ1-1, with D possibly matching TRBD1 (5 bases). Trimming left V 1 base short and J 1 base short, with 16 bases between. This CDR3 is 17 amino acids long. From germline, CDR1 is SGHTA and CDR2 FQGNSA. The CDR3 spells CASSLGSSLGQNTEAFF. The CDR3 bases are TGTGCCAGCAGCTTAGGTTCCAGTTTGGGGCAGAACACTGAAGCTTTCTTT.

The chain carries TRBV19 and TRBJ1-1; possible D gene TRBD1, 6 bases. Trimming cost V 6 bases and J 0 bases, with 14 bases left between them. The CDR3 is 15 residues long. Germline lookup yields CDR1 LNHDA and CDR2 SQIVND (reference sequence). The CDR3 DNA reads as TGTGCCAGTAGCCTAGTGGGGGCTCTGAACACTGAAGCTTTCTTT. Translation gives CASSLVGALNTEAFF.

This chain uses TRBV28 with TRBJ2-7; D ambiguous. V lost 4 bases, J lost 0 bases, and 7 bases lay in between. The CDR3 runs 13 residues. Germline V lookup: CDR1 MDHEN, CDR2 SYDVKM. CDR3 in amino acids: CASSSLSSYEQYF. Here the CDR3 DNA reads TGTGCCAGCAGTTCTTTGAGCTCCTACGAGCAGTACTTC.

The chain uses TRBV6-6 and TRBJ2-5; D ambiguous. Germline CDR1 is MNHNY and CDR2 is SVGAGI (reference sequence). V lost 0 bases, J lost 4 bases, and 3 bases lay in between. This CDR3 is built from 12 residues. The CDR3 loop is CASSYSRETQYF. The CDR3 DNA reads as TGTGCCAGCAGTTACTCCCGAGAGACCCAGTACTTC.

The sample holds one count of this clone. The chain uses TRBV6-1 and TRBJ2-1; TRBD2 matches 14 bases. This CDR3 is built from 17 residues. J was trimmed by 7 bases and V by 4 bases; bases with no gene match: 9. Germline V gives CDR1 MNHNS, CDR2 SASEGT. For the CDR3, the DNA is TGTGCCAGCAGTGGACCCCCGGGACTAGCGGGGGAGAATGAGCAGTTCTTC. This gives the protein CASSGPPGLAGENEQFF.

The V and J genes are TRBV18 and TRBJ2-1, with TRBD1 identical over 9 bases. Per the germline V gene, CDR1 is KGHSH and CDR2 is LQKENI. Trimming removed 8 bases from V and 4 bases from J; junction bases left unmatched: 3. The CDR3 contains 13 residues. CDR3 region: CASGTGSYNEQFF. The CDR3 DNA sequence: TGTGCCAGCGGGACAGGGAGTTACAATGAGCAGTTCTTC.

V usage is TRBV11-2 and J usage is TRBJ1-2; 9 bases fit TRBD1. CDR3 length: 16 amino acids. The ends lost 5 bases at V and 5 bases at J; junction bases unmatched: 12. The germline V gene encodes CDR1 SGHAT and CDR2 FQNNGV. DNA for the CDR3: TGTGCCAGCAGCCCCGGGACAGGGAACACTGTTTATGGCTACACCTTC. Translated: CASSPGTGNTVYGYTF.

This sequence joins TRBV5-8 and TRBJ2-5; 7 nucleotides agree with TRBD1. Germline values: CDR1 SGHTS, CDR2 YDEGEE. The ends lost 2 bases at V and 1 base at J; junction bases unmatched: 8. The CDR3 is 16 amino acids. DNA for the CDR3: TGTGCCAGCAGCTTAGAGACAGGGTACGGCCAAGAGACCCAGTACTTC. Residues: CASSLETGYGQETQYF.

This chain joins TRBV28 and TRBJ1-2, with D tentatively TRBD1 (6 bases). The V end was cut by 2 bases, the J end by 6 bases, with 16 bases between. The CDR3 sequence is 15 residues long. Germline CDR1 reads MDHEN; CDR2 reads SYDVKM. CDR3 nucleotide sequence: TGTGCCAGCAGTTTAGTAGACGGGCAGGGGAATGGCTACACCTTC. Translation: CASSLVDGQGNGYTF.

The rearrangement uses TRBV19 and TRBJ1-2; D gene unclear. Between the trimmed V and J ends, which lost 6 bases and 7 bases, there was a span of 15 bases. The CDR3 spans 13 residues. Germline CDR1 and CDR2: LNHDA and SQIVND (reference sequence). CDR3 coding DNA: TGTGCCAGTAGGCCCGAGGTAGTGGCTGGCTACACCTTC. Translated: CASRPEVVAGYTF.

By share, this clone ranks as medium-sized. The chain recombines TRBV30 with TRBJ2-2; TRBD2 agrees at 8 bases. The V gene's germline CDR1 is GTSNPN and CDR2 SVGIG (reference sequence). After removal of 4 bases from V and 5 bases from J, the junction contained 6 bases not matched to a gene. This CDR3 contains 14 residues. DNA for the CDR3: TGTGCCTGGAAGGCAGCGGGAGAAACCGGGGAGCTGTTTTTT. Translated: CAWKAAGETGELFF. Combining the CDR3 with reference TRBV30 and TRBJ2-2 gives the whole variable domain SQTIHQWPATLVQPVGSPLSLECTVEGTSNPNLYWYRQAAGRGLQLLFYSVGIGQISSEVPQNLSASRPQDRQFILSSKKLLLSDSGFYLCAWKAAGETGELFFGEGSRLTVL.

In this sample, this clone turned up many times. This sequence joins TRBV25-1 and TRBJ2-7, with D possibly matching TRBD1 (6 bases). The V end was cut by 8 bases, the J end by 5 bases, with 10 bases between. Germline CDR1 MGHDK, CDR2 SYGVNS. The CDR3 extends over 11 amino acids. This CDR3 is CASSQGHEQYF. The CDR3 nucleotides read TGTGCCAGCTCACAGGGCCACGAGCAGTACTTC.

The table lists this clone with a count of one. The gene calls are TRBV7-9 and TRBJ2-7; 7 nucleotides line up with TRBD2. This CDR3 has 13 amino acids. V shed 3 bases and J 6 bases; nucleotides not matched to a gene: 5. Germline V gene data show CDR1 as SEHNR and CDR2 as FQNEAQ (reference sequence). For the CDR3, the DNA is TGTGCCAGCAGCTTCGGGGGGAATTCCGAGCAGTACTTC. Amino acid sequence: CASSFGGNSEQYF.

The chain recombines TRBV2 with TRBJ2-5; 14 nucleotides line up with TRBD2. The J segment lost 5 bases and the V segment lost 8 bases, leaving 7 bases of the junction unmatched. Germline lookup yields CDR1 SNHLY and CDR2 FYNNEI. This CDR3 spans 15 amino acids. DNA for the CDR3: TGTGCCAGCGGGACTAGCGGGGGTCTAGGGGAGACCCAGTACTTC. This sequence encodes CASGTSGGLGETQYF.